The 19 T cell receptor beta chains listed next were all sequenced from one sample in a study of immune heterogeneity within non-small cell lung tumors. Template was bulk tumor genomic DNA, 550 to 650 ng per sample. Several far-apart biopsies were taken per primary tumor during surgery. Undergoing curative surgery were patients whose non-small cell lung cancer was untreated and newly diagnosed. Multiplex PCR employing 32 V and 13 J primers generated amplicons of the TCR beta CDR3. TCRdb reprocessed the multiplex PCR reads with MiXCR, giving one entry per CDR3 protein. The table records approximately 12,000 distinct CDR3 sequences, about 20% of them present only once. Sequencing was carried out using lung tumor tissue. These receptors came from a man in his sixties with non-small cell lung cancer.

By sample fraction, this clonotype is medium-sized. The chain recombines TRBV28 with TRBJ1-4, with no clear D. V was shortened by 5 bases and J by 6 bases, with 10 bases between the two germline ends. The germline gives CDR1 MDHEN, CDR2 SYDVKM. There are 13 residues in the CDR3. The CDR3 region has the DNA TGTGCCAGCAGTATGACGGTTTATGAAAAACTGTTTTTT. Amino acid sequence: CASSMTVYEKLFF. Full variable domain (remainder filled in from reference TRBV28 and TRBJ1-4): DVKVTQSSRYLVKRTGEKVFLECVQDMDHENMFWYRQDPGLGLRLIYFSYDVKMKEKGDIPEGYSVSREKKERFSLILESASTNQTSMYLCASSMTVYEKLFFGSGTQLSVL.

By share of the sample, this clonotype is medium-sized. J is TRBJ2-1 and V is TRBV6-1; D not certain. V was pared by 2 bases and J by 8 bases, with 10 bases between. The germline V gene encodes CDR1 MNHNS and CDR2 SASEGT. CDR3 size: 13 residues. CDR3 sequence reads: CASSESGIHEQFF. CDR3 nucleotide sequence: TGTGCCAGCAGTGAATCTGGCATTCATGAGCAGTTCTTC.

The chain uses TRBV11-3 and TRBJ1-1; D is possibly TRBD1 (5 bases). The germline V gene encodes CDR1 SGHNT and CDR2 YENEEA. Trimming stripped 2 bases from V and 3 bases from J, with 13 bases between. This CDR3 region has 15 residues. The CDR3 nucleotides are TGTGCCAGCAGCTTACTTCCAATACAGGACACTGAAGCTTTCTTT. Amino acid sequence: CASSLLPIQDTEAFF.

This clonotype is medium-sized by share. The chain carries TRBV13 and TRBJ1-2, with D possibly TRBD1 on 6 matching bases. Germline loops: CDR1 PRHDT, CDR2 FYEKMQ (reference sequence). This CDR3 region has 15 residues. V gave up 5 bases and J gave up 2 bases, with 15 bases separating them. CDR3 nucleotides: TGTGCCAGCAGCCCCGGCTGGGGGGGCAACTATGGCTACACCTTC. Its translation is CASSPGWGGNYGYTF.

This clonotype is medium-sized (0.01 to 0.1%) in the sample. V gene TRBV7-3 combines with J gene TRBJ2-7, with 8 positions matching TRBD2. CDR1 is SGHTA, CDR2 FQGTGA, per germline. The CDR3 loop spans 17 amino acids. V shed 2 bases and J 4 bases; nucleotides not matched to a gene: 13. In DNA form, the CDR3 reads TGTGCCAGCAGCTTAGGTCCTTCCAGCGGGAGAGGGTACGAGCAGTACTTC. Encoded protein: CASSLGPSSGRGYEQYF.

This chain uses TRBV10-3 with TRBJ2-3, with 15 bases aligning to TRBD2. The CDR3 covers 18 residues. J was trimmed by 1 base and V by 4 bases; bases with no gene match: 6. Per the germline V gene, CDR1 is ENHRY and CDR2 is SYGVKD. The CDR3 region has the DNA TGTGCCATCAGTGGCCGGGGACTAGCGGGAGGAGGCACAGATACGCAGTATTTT. This sequence encodes CAISGRGLAGGGTDTQYF.

As regards this clonotype: This could be a read error, since a much larger clone is one nucleotide away. The chain couples TRBV18 to TRBJ1-5; the D gene is possibly TRBD1 (5 bases). The germline CDR1 and CDR2 sequences are KGHSH and LQKENI. Trimming removed 5 bases at V and 5 bases at J, with 13 bases between. The CDR3 has 14 residues. CDR3 in DNA: TGTGCCAGCTCAAACCGGGGCAGAGATCAGCCCCAGCATTTT. Amino acid sequence: CASSNRGRDQPQHF.

By share, this clonotype counts as medium-sized. The V gene is TRBV12-3 or TRBV12-4, the J gene TRBJ2-7; D is perhaps TRBD2 (6 bases). V was cut by 3 bases and J by 2 bases, with 14 bases left in between. This CDR3 comprises 15 residues. The DNA for the CDR3 is TGTGCCAGCAGTTTGGGGGGAGGCCGAACCTACGAGCAGTACTTC. As protein: CASSLGGGRTYEQYF.

The chain links TRBV5-1 to TRBJ2-5; D is unclear. Trimming removed 5 bases from V and 4 bases from J, with 9 bases in between. The CDR3 totals 12 residues. Germline lookup yields CDR1 SGHRS and CDR2 YFSETQ. The chain's CDR3 is CASRRVGETQYF. CDR3 DNA: TGCGCCAGCAGGAGAGTTGGAGAGACCCAGTACTTC. Based on the CDR3 plus reference TRBV5-1 and TRBJ2-5, the full variable domain is KAGVTQTPRYLIKTRGQQVTLSCSPISGHRSVSWYQQTPGQGLQFLFEYFSETQRNKGNFPGRFSGRQFSNSRSEMNVSTLELGDSALYLCASRRVGETQYFGPGTRLLVL.

This sequence joins TRBV18 and TRBJ2-1; the D gene is possibly TRBD1 (6 bases). Per the germline V gene, CDR1 is KGHSH and CDR2 is LQKENI. The length of the CDR3 is 15 residues. The germline V and J ends were trimmed by 4 bases and 5 bases, with 15 bases remaining between them. CDR3 loop: CASSLYQGQNNEQFF. The DNA for the CDR3 is TGTGCCAGCTCACTGTATCAAGGACAGAACAATGAGCAGTTCTTC.

Of note for this clonotype: An end of the junction differs from the germline gene, which may be a read error. The V call is TRBV28, the J call TRBJ1-1, with D possibly being TRBD1 (5 bases). This CDR3 contains 14 residues. Germline CDR1 and CDR2: MDHEN and SYDVKM. The CDR3 sequence: CAGSSPGLVSEAFF. For the CDR3, the DNA is TGTGCCGGCAGTTCCCCAGGGTTGGTCTCTGAAGCTTTCTTT.

Sample share makes this clonotype medium-sized. This chain uses TRBV12-3 or TRBV12-4 with TRBJ2-7; the match to TRBD2 covers 10 bases. The CDR3 has 15 residues. The V and J ends lost 2 bases and 1 base, in that order; junction bases with no gene match: 2. Written as DNA, the CDR3 is TGTGCCAGCAGTTTAACTAGCGGGAAGTCCTACGAGCAGTACTTC. Amino acid sequence: CASSLTSGKSYEQYF.

This clonotype has ten or more counts. The chain employs TRBV14 and TRBJ2-7, with TRBD1 identical over 11 bases. V shed 4 bases, J shed 3 bases, and the junction held 14 bases outside the gene matches. The CDR3 runs to 18 residues. The germline gives CDR1 SGHDN, CDR2 FVKESK. CDR3 DNA sequence: TGTGCCAGCAGCCTAGGGACAGGGGGGGTACGGGCCATCTACGAGCAGTACTTC. Protein sequence: CASSLGTGGVRAIYEQYF.

The J gene is TRBJ2-2, the V gene TRBV2; TRBD1 agrees at 7 bases. Germline loops: CDR1 SNHLY, CDR2 FYNNEI. The ends lost 6 bases at V and 4 bases at J; junction bases unmatched: 8. There are 15 residues in the CDR3. The CDR3 loop is CASRPPAGGTGELFF. The CDR3 nucleotides are TGTGCCAGCAGGCCCCCGGCAGGGGGCACCGGGGAGCTGTTTTTT.

This clonotype counts as medium-sized. The chain joins TRBV28 to TRBJ1-2, with D uncertain. The length of the CDR3 is 13 residues. Germline V gene lookup returns CDR1 MDHEN and CDR2 SYDVKM. The V end was cut by 6 bases, the J end by 2 bases, with 10 bases between. This CDR3 reads CASRLGSNYGYTF. DNA for the CDR3: TGTGCCAGCAGACTTGGGTCAAACTATGGCTACACCTTC.

This chain uses TRBV20-1 with TRBJ2-7, with 7 bases lining up with TRBD1. The CDR3 contains 13 residues. Looked up from germline, CDR1 is DFQATT and CDR2 is SNEGSKA (reference sequence). The V and J ends lost 3 bases and 6 bases, in that order; junction bases with no gene match: 8. The CDR3 region has the DNA TGCAGTGCTAGCGCTGACAGGGTCGTCGAGCAGTACTTC. Encoded protein: CSASADRVVEQYF.

V gene TRBV5-1 combines with J gene TRBJ2-1; 9 nucleotides match TRBD1. The CDR3 runs 13 residues. Germline trimming cut 5 bases from V and 9 bases from J; bases unmatched to any gene: 6. Per germline, CDR1 SGHRS and CDR2 YFSETQ. CDR3: CASSLQGAGEQFF. The CDR3 nucleotides read TGCGCCAGCAGTCTACAGGGGGCCGGTGAGCAGTTCTTC.

The genes are TRBV18 and TRBJ2-5; D gene unclear. CDR1 KGHSH and CDR2 LQKENI come from the germline V gene. V gave up 0 bases and J gave up 5 bases, with 4 bases separating them. CDR3 size: 12 residues. The CDR3 reads CASSPPDETQYF. The DNA for the CDR3 is TGTGCCAGCTCACCACCGGACGAGACCCAGTACTTC.

Concerning this clonotype: A read error is possible here, since a much larger clone lies one base away. V is TRBV27 and J is TRBJ2-2, with TRBD1 matching 7 bases. CDR1 is MNHEY and CDR2 is SMNVEV in the germline V gene (reference sequence). The CDR3 length is 17 residues. The trim removed 4 bases at V and 7 bases at J, leaving 15 bases unmatched. The CDR3 loop is CASSSPPRQGMNGELFF. For the CDR3, the DNA is TGTGCCAGCAGTTCCCCCCCCCGACAGGGAATGAACGGGGAGCTGTTTTTT.